Listed below are T cell receptor beta chains from one sample, sequenced in a study of PD-L1 blockade in urothelial cancer. Measured with immunoSEQ multiplex PCR; TCRdb has only the in-frame clones, and not every one. Seen here are some 67,000 clones, 85% to 90% observed once, and the top ten hold roughly 3.3%. Here the sequenced sample was PBMCs, taken around atezolizumab (anti-PD-L1) treatment. Receptors originate from a man between 60 and 75 years old with urothelial cancer. The CDR3 runs from the conserved cysteine through the conserved F or W. The D gene is left open where the match is weak. Rows may omit the clone size; those that give it use once, few, many or a size class.

clone_size j_call v_call d_call cdr3_aa cdr3_nt
once TRBJ2-1 TRBV6-5 TRBD2 CASSLAGLSYNEQFF TGTGCCAGCAGTTTAGCGGGACTCTCCTACAATGAGCAGTTCTTC
. TRBJ1-5 TRBV5-6 TRBD1 CASSVSPGQGTQPQHF TGTGCCAGCAGCGTAAGCCCGGGACAGGGTACTCAGCCCCAGCATTTT
few TRBJ2-7 TRBV12-2 . CASRPPGQSYEQYF TGTGCAAGTCGCCCCCCTGGACAGTCCTACGAGCAGTACTTC
. TRBJ1-2 TRBV27 TRBD1 CASSPGTGNFYGYTF TGTGCCAGCAGTCCCGGGACAGGGAATTTCTATGGCTACACCTTC
once TRBJ2-5 TRBV9 TRBD2 CASSLGTIQETQYF TGTGCCAGCAGCCTCGGGACTATCCAAGAGACCCAGTACTTC
. TRBJ2-1 TRBV7-2 TRBD2 CASSLAGTSGYQNEQFF TGTGCCAGCAGCTTGGCCGGGACTAGCGGATATCAAAATGAGCAGTTCTTC
. TRBJ2-2 TRBV5-1 TRBD2 CASHPLAVNTGELFF TGCGCCAGCCATCCTCTAGCGGTGAACACCGGGGAGCTGTTTTTT
. TRBJ2-1 TRBV5-6 TRBD1 CASSGTGGLAGQGDEQFF TGTGCCAGCAGCGGGACGGGAGGGCTAGCGGGACAGGGGGATGAGCAGTTCTTC
. TRBJ1-2 TRBV27 TRBD1 CASSSEKGGPNYGYTF TGTGCCAGCAGTTCGGAGAAAGGGGGCCCTAACTATGGCTACACCTTC
. TRBJ2-5 TRBV5-1 TRBD1 CASSPTTGEETQYF TGCGCCAGCAGCCCTACGACAGGGGAAGAGACCCAGTACTTC
. TRBJ2-7 TRBV28 TRBD1 CASTPSGGPYEQYF TGTGCCAGCACCCCCTCAGGGGGCCCCTACGAGCAGTACTTC
. TRBJ1-5 TRBV19 TRBD1 CASRQGGYSNQPQHF TGTGCCAGTAGACAGGGGGGTTATAGCAATCAGCCCCAGCATTTT
. TRBJ2-3 TRBV7-9 . CASSPKPADTQYF TGTGCCAGCAGCCCAAAACCGGCAGATACGCAGTATTTT
. TRBJ2-1 TRBV7-6 TRBD1 CASSLAKTGWIF TGTGCCAGCAGCTTAGCGAAGACAGGGTGGATCTTC
. TRBJ1-3 TRBV5-1 TRBD1 CASSPSGGAGGTGNTIYF TGCGCCAGCAGCCCCTCGGGGGGTGCAGGGGGCACAGGAAACACCATATATTTT
. TRBJ1-2 TRBV25-1 . CASSRELGYTF TGTGCCAGCAGCAGGGAATTGGGCTACACCTTC
. TRBJ2-4 TRBV5-1 . CASSLELGASTIAKNIQYF TGCGCCAGCAGCTTGGAGCTGGGGGCCTCAACCATAGCCAAAAACATTCAGTACTTC
. TRBJ1-3 TRBV7-9 . CASSNFRGSGNTIYF TGTGCCAGCAGCAACTTCCGGGGCTCTGGAAACACCATATATTTT
. TRBJ1-2 TRBV30 TRBD1 CAWRRTGGIGYTF TGTGCCTGGAGAAGGACAGGGGGCATTGGCTACACCTTC
. TRBJ2-1 TRBV20-1 . CSARAFNEQFF TGCAGTGCTAGAGCGTTCAATGAGCAGTTCTTC
. TRBJ1-2 TRBV4-1 . CASSPGTALNYGYTF TGCGCCAGCAGCCCCGGGACTGCGCTTAACTATGGCTACACCTTC
. TRBJ1-1 TRBV6-1 TRBD1 CATRQGMNTEAFF TGTGCCACCCGACAGGGGATGAACACTGAAGCTTTCTTT
. TRBJ2-7 TRBV6-5 . CASRRSVNSYEQYF TGTGCCAGCAGACGTAGCGTAAACTCCTACGAGCAGTACTTC
. TRBJ1-3 TRBV7-2 . CASINTGDSGNTIYF TGTGCCAGCATCAATACAGGTGACTCTGGAAACACCATATATTTT
. TRBJ2-5 TRBV5-1 . CASSLAGGRQETQYF TGCGCCAGCAGCTTGGCAGGGGGGAGGCAAGAGACCCAGTACTTC
. TRBJ2-7 TRBV28 . CASSLDSFYEQYF TGTGCCAGCAGTTTGGACAGTTTCTACGAGCAGTACTTC
. TRBJ2-5 TRBV5-6 . CASSLEGQIKGETQYF TGTGCCAGCAGCTTGGAGGGGCAAATAAAGGGCGAGACCCAGTACTTC
. TRBJ1-5 TRBV6-1 . CASSVVNSNQPQHF TGTGCCAGCAGTGTTGTTAATAGCAATCAGCCCCAGCATTTT
. TRBJ1-2 TRBV5-4 . CASSLAGVPYGYTF TGTGCCAGCAGCTTGGCCGGGGTCCCCTATGGCTACACCTTC
. TRBJ2-2 TRBV11-2 TRBD1 CASTNRGTGELFF TGTGCCAGCACGAACAGGGGGACCGGGGAGCTGTTTTTT
. TRBJ1-2 TRBV19 TRBD1 CASSKGQGASGGYTF TGTGCCAGTAGTAAAGGACAGGGGGCAAGTGGGGGCTACACCTTC
. TRBJ2-7 TRBV5-1 . CASSLDGTPLYEQYF TGCGCCAGCAGCCTGGACGGGACACCCCTCTACGAGCAGTACTTC
. TRBJ1-1 TRBV10-1 . CASKGGNTEAFF TGCGCCAGCAAAGGCGGGAACACTGAAGCTTTCTTT
. TRBJ1-5 TRBV15 TRBD1 CATSRDRGQGALGNQPQHF TGTGCCACCAGCAGAGATCGCGGACAGGGGGCTTTAGGCAATCAGCCCCAGCATTTT
once TRBJ1-2 TRBV5-1 . CASSFPDAGDYGYTF TGCGCCAGCAGCTTTCCGGACGCGGGGGACTATGGCTACACCTTC
. TRBJ2-5 TRBV6-1 TRBD2 CASSAGTSGQETQYF TGTGCCAGCAGTGCCGGGACTAGCGGCCAAGAGACCCAGTACTTC
. TRBJ1-1 TRBV6-1 . CASSEAMNRVDTEAFF TGTGCCAGCAGTGAAGCGATGAACAGGGTTGACACTGAAGCTTTCTTT
. TRBJ2-2 TRBV7-2 TRBD1 CASRSGTGRNGELFF TGTGCCAGCAGATCCGGGACAGGGCGGAACGGGGAGCTGTTTTTT
. TRBJ2-3 TRBV5-1 TRBD1 CASSSGQAGTDTQYF TGCGCCAGCAGCTCGGGACAGGCTGGGACAGATACGCAGTATTTT
. TRBJ1-2 TRBV27 TRBD1 CASSSTGGRLPNYGYTF TGTGCCAGCAGTTCAACAGGGGGCCGCCTTCCTAACTATGGCTACACCTTC
. TRBJ2-3 TRBV19 TRBD2 CASSIRYSLLAASTDTQYF TGTGCCAGTAGTATCCGCTATTCCTTACTAGCGGCTAGCACAGATACGCAGTATTTT
once TRBJ2-7 TRBV18 TRBD2 CASSPQEGGLGGEQYF TGTGCCAGCTCACCACAGGAAGGGGGACTAGGAGGCGAGCAGTACTTC
once TRBJ2-2 TRBV5-6 TRBD2 CASSFGGLDGDAGELFF TGTGCCAGCAGCTTTGGGGGACTAGACGGGGACGCCGGGGAGCTGTTTTTT
. TRBJ1-5 TRBV19 . CASSIFVKHNQPQHF TGTGCCAGTAGTATATTTGTCAAGCACAATCAGCCCCAGCATTTT
. TRBJ2-2 TRBV2 . CASSTGYGTGELFF TGTGCCAGCAGTACAGGGTATGGTACCGGGGAGCTGTTTTTT
. TRBJ2-2 TRBV19 . CASSTDSLHTGELFF TGTGCCAGTAGTACCGACAGTTTGCACACCGGGGAGCTGTTTTTT
. TRBJ2-3 TRBV9 TRBD2 CASSGSGTSGIYTQYF TGTGCCAGCAGCGGATCCGGGACTAGCGGGATCTATACGCAGTATTTT
. TRBJ1-2 TRBV28 TRBD1 CASSLEGGGYGYTF TGTGCCAGCAGTTTAGAAGGGGGCGGTTATGGCTACACCTTC
. TRBJ2-1 TRBV14 TRBD2 CASSHFSGAYNEQFF TGTGCCAGCAGCCATTTTAGCGGGGCCTACAATGAGCAGTTCTTC
. TRBJ2-1 TRBV18 TRBD2 CASSPPSGSGQFF TGTGCCAGCTCACCCCCTAGCGGGAGTGGGCAGTTCTTC
. TRBJ1-4 TRBV6-1 . CASSWGPNNEKLFF TGTGCCAGCTCATGGGGGCCTAATAATGAAAAACTGTTTTTT
. TRBJ1-4 TRBV11-2 TRBD1 CASSPGGASEKLFF TGTGCCAGCAGCCCAGGGGGCGCTTCTGAAAAACTGTTTTTT
. TRBJ1-6 TRBV11-2 . CASSFEASPLHF TGTGCCAGCAGCTTCGAGGCTTCACCCCTCCACTTT
. TRBJ2-7 TRBV9 . CASSLPRAYEQYF TGTGCCAGCAGCTTACCGCGGGCCTACGAGCAGTACTTC
. TRBJ1-1 TRBV11-2 . CASSRSYNTEAFF TGTGCCAGCAGCCGGAGTTACAACACTGAAGCTTTCTTT